This record covers a single TCR beta chain. This entry belongs to a study of blood T cell repertoires in COVID-19. This table comes from immunoSEQ multiplex PCR, and its TCRdb copy is limited to in-frame clones, with some not included. The table lists under 300,000 clones, more than 85% of them singletons, with approximately 1.6% in the top ten. Study members were between about 18 and 90 years old and lived in 24 US regions. The CDR3 length is 14 residues. The V gene lost 1 base and the J gene lost 0 bases, with 6 bases spanning the gap. In germline, CDR1 is SGHVS, CDR2 FNYEAQ. This TCR was recovered from a woman aged 45-65 years who had recovered from COVID-19. Sequencing input: PBMCs or T cells enriched from blood (not recorded which). The chain is built from TRBV7-6 and TRBJ1-1; D ambiguous. CDR3 nucleotide sequence: TGTGCCAGCAGCTTAGGCGACATGAACACTGAAGCTTTCTTT. Its translation is CASSLGDMNTEAFF.